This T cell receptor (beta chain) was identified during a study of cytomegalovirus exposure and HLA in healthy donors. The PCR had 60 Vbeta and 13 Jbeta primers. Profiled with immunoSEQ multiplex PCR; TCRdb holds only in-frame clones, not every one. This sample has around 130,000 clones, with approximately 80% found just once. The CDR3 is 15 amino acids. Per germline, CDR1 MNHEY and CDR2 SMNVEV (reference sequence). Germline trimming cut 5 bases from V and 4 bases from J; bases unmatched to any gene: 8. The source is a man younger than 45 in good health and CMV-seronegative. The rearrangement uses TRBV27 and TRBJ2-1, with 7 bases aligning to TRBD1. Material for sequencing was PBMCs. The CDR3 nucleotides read TGTGCCAGCAGTCCCCACAGGGGAGAGTACAATGAGCAGTTCTTC. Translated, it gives CASSPHRGEYNEQFF.